Following are 16 T cell receptor beta chains from one sample sequenced in a study of CD8 T cells in ankylosing spondylitis (dated by TCRdb to 2017 to 2019). Libraries were constructed by 5' RACE. Sequenced using an Illumina HiSeq 2500. TCRdb reran the public reads through fastp at Q25 and MiXCR, keeping productive beta chains. Duplicate CDR3 protein sequences are folded into a single record with the most common DNA and genes. In all, the sample holds about 220,000 distinct CDR3 sequences, and 10% of those were seen once. Roughly a fifth of the sample goes to the ten largest clones. Sequencing was done on a sample of blood, either unsorted or a sorted T cell fraction (not recorded which). All receptors come from a male donor with ankylosing spondylitis or in good health (not recorded which).

The rearrangement joins TRBV19 to TRBJ1-5, with TRBD1 as a possible D gene (5 bases). The ends were cut back, 3 bases at V and 3 bases at J, with 9 bases in the middle. This CDR3 spans 14 amino acids. The germline CDR1 and CDR2 sequences are LNHDA and SQIVND (reference sequence). The CDR3 nucleotides read TGTGCCAGTAGTATTGACAGCAACAATCAGCCCCAGCATTTT. It yields the protein CASSIDSNNQPQHF.

Many counts were recorded for this clonotype. J is TRBJ1-1 and V is TRBV3-1; D remains ambiguous. The CDR3 runs to 13 residues. V lost 6 bases and J lost 5, with 13 bases in between. Germline-derived CDR1 and CDR2 are LGHDT and YNNKEL (reference sequence). CDR3 amino acids: CASRHGGETEAFF. As DNA, the CDR3 is TGTGCCAGCAGACACGGTGGGGAGACTGAAGCTTTCTTT.

This clonotype occurred a few times. The chain has TRBV15 and TRBJ2-5; D may be TRBD1 (5 bases). This CDR3 spans 14 amino acids. V lost 5 bases and J lost 2, with 12 bases in between. The germline gives CDR1 LNHNV, CDR2 YYDKDF (reference sequence). CDR3 DNA: TGTGCCACCAGCCCAGGGTCCGGACAAGAGACCCAGTACTTC. It translates to CATSPGSGQETQYF.

The rearrangement uses TRBV2 and TRBJ2-7, with a weak D call TRBD1 (6 bases). The germline V gene has CDR1 SNHLY and CDR2 FYNNEI. Trimming removed 6 bases at V and 2 bases at J, with 14 bases between. The length of the CDR3 is 14 residues. The DNA of the CDR3 is TGTGCCAGCAGCCGGGACACCTCCACCTACGAGCAGTACTTC. This codes for CASSRDTSTYEQYF.

This clonotype was observed a few times. The V and J genes are TRBV5-1 and TRBJ2-7; D assignment may be TRBD1 or TRBD2 (5 bases each). The CDR3 runs to 14 residues. CDR1 is SGHRS and CDR2 is YFSETQ in the germline V gene. Trimming took 0 bases from V and 6 from J, leaving 13 bases between them. The CDR3: CASSLGLGVGEQYF. CDR3 coding DNA: TGCGCCAGCAGCTTGGGGCTGGGGGTAGGCGAGCAGTACTTC. Full variable domain (outside the CDR3, taken from reference TRBV5-1 and TRBJ2-7): KAGVTQTPRYLIKTRGQQVTLSCSPISGHRSVSWYQQTPGQGLQFLFEYFSETQRNKGNFPGRFSGRQFSNSRSEMNVSTLELGDSALYLCASSLGLGVGEQYFGPGTRLTVT.

This clonotype has at least ten counts. This sequence joins TRBV20-1 and TRBJ2-4; 7 nucleotides agree with TRBD1. Germline trimming cut 3 bases from V and 7 bases from J; bases unmatched to any gene: 9. The CDR3 length is 14 residues. Germline assignment: CDR1 DFQATT and CDR2 SNEGSKA (reference sequence). The CDR3 protein is CSAREQRQGNIQYF. The CDR3 coding sequence is TGCAGTGCTAGGGAGCAACGACAGGGCAACATTCAGTACTTC.

The CDR3: CASSVTDYGYTF. CDR3 DNA: TGTGCCAGCAGTGTGACAGACTATGGCTACACCTTC. This chain joins TRBV28 and TRBJ1-2; a possible D gene is TRBD1 (5 bases). Germline V gene data show CDR1 as MDHEN and CDR2 as SYDVKM. The CDR3 spans 12 residues. Trimming cost V 5 bases and J 3 bases, with 7 bases left between them.

A note on this clonotype: This could be a read error, since a much larger clone is one nucleotide away. This sequence joins TRBV5-1 and TRBJ2-5; D possibly uses TRBD1 or TRBD2 (5 bases each). Germline V gene data show CDR1 as SGHRS and CDR2 as YFSETQ. This CDR3 is 13 amino acids long. V was cut by 4 bases and J by 3 bases, with 10 bases left in between. The CDR3: CASSPGLKETQYF. The CDR3 DNA reads TGCGCCAGCAGCCCGGGGCTGAAAGAGACCCAGTACTTC.

This clonotype was seen ten or more times. This rearrangement joins TRBV12-3 or TRBV12-4 to TRBJ2-2, with D possibly matching TRBD2 (6 bases). Deletions cut 8 bases from V and 4 bases from J, with 20 bases between. The CDR3 has 16 amino acids. Here the CDR3 reads CASRPLGGGVTGELFF. The CDR3 DNA follows: TGTGCCAGCCGCCCCCTCGGAGGAGGGGTCACCGGGGAGCTGTTTTTT.

This clonotype has ten or more counts. The rearrangement joins TRBV20-1 to TRBJ2-2; perhaps TRBD1 as D (6 bases). Trimming took 1 base from V and 1 from J, leaving 7 bases between them. The CDR3 runs 14 residues. Looked up from germline, CDR1 is DFQATT and CDR2 is SNEGSKA (reference sequence). CDR3 sequence reads: CSARVGGNTGELFF. The CDR3 nucleotides read TGCAGTGCTAGAGTAGGGGGGAACACCGGGGAGCTGTTTTTT.

This clonotype was found many times. V gene TRBV7-2 combines with J gene TRBJ1-1, with D hard to call. Germline CDR1 SGHTA, CDR2 FQGNSA. There are 13 residues in the CDR3. Trimming left V 5 bases short and J 6 bases short, with 13 bases between. CDR3: CASSLEPPSEAFF. DNA for the CDR3: TGTGCCAGCAGCCTAGAGCCCCCTTCTGAAGCTTTCTTT.

There are many counts of this clonotype. The chain uses TRBV10-3 and TRBJ2-3, with D unresolved. This CDR3 has 13 amino acids. V dropped 2 bases and J dropped 4 bases, with 7 bases sitting between them. The germline V gene encodes CDR1 ENHRY and CDR2 SYGVKD. CDR3 in DNA: TGTGCCATCAGTGAGGGTAGCCCAGATACGCAGTATTTT. This encodes CAISEGSPDTQYF.

This clonotype occurred many times. This sequence joins TRBV2 and TRBJ2-3; D may correspond to TRBD1 or TRBD2 (5 bases each). The germline gives CDR1 SNHLY, CDR2 FYNNEI. The CDR3 loop spans 14 amino acids. V lost 3 bases and J 6 bases, leaving 13 bases between the germline ends. CDR3 protein: CASSEALWGDTQYF. The CDR3 DNA follows: TGTGCCAGCAGTGAGGCCCTCTGGGGGGATACGCAGTATTTT.

Many counts were recorded for this clonotype. The CDR3: CASSGDTRAYEQYF. CDR3 bases: TGCGCCAGCAGCGGGGATACAAGGGCCTACGAGCAGTACTTC. The chain recombines TRBV5-1 with TRBJ2-7; D uncertain. Germline CDR1 reads SGHRS; CDR2 reads YFSETQ. The germline V and J ends were trimmed by 4 bases and 2 bases, with 13 bases remaining between them. CDR3 size: 14 residues. Together with reference TRBV5-1 and TRBJ2-7, the CDR3 gives the full variable domain: KAGVTQTPRYLIKTRGQQVTLSCSPISGHRSVSWYQQTPGQGLQFLFEYFSETQRNKGNFPGRFSGRQFSNSRSEMNVSTLELGDSALYLCASSGDTRAYEQYFGPGTRLTVT.

This clonotype has a count of ten or more. This chain uses TRBV6-1 with TRBJ1-4, with a possible D match to TRBD1 (5 bases). The CDR3 totals 14 residues. CDR1 is MNHNS and CDR2 is SASEGT in the germline V gene. Trimming removed 8 bases from V and 7 bases from J, with 17 bases in between. CDR3 in DNA: TGTGCCAGCGGGACTCCGGGACTAGGTGAAAAACTGTTTTTT. This codes for CASGTPGLGEKLFF.

V gene TRBV19 combines with J gene TRBJ1-2, with 12 bases that match TRBD1. The CDR3 totals 19 residues. The ends lost 4 bases at V and 2 bases at J; junction bases unmatched: 14. Germline V gives CDR1 LNHDA, CDR2 SQIVND (reference sequence). CDR3 in DNA: TGTGCCAGTAGTACCCTCCCCGGGACAGGGGGCAGAGACAACTATGGCTACACCTTC. Its translation: CASSTLPGTGGRDNYGYTF.